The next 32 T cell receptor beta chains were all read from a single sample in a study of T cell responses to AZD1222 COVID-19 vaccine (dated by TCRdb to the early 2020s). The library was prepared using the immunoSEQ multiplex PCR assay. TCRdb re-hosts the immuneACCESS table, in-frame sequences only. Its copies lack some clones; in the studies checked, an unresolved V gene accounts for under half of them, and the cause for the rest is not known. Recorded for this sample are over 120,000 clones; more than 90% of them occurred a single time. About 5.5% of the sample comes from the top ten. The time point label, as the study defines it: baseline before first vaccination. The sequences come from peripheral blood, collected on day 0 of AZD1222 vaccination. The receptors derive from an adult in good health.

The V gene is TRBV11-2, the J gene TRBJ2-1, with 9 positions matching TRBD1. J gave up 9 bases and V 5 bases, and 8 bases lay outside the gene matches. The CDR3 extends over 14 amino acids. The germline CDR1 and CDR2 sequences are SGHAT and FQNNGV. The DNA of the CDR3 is TGTGCCAGCAGCCCCAACAGGGGGCCGAGTGAGCAGTTCTTC. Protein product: CASSPNRGPSEQFF. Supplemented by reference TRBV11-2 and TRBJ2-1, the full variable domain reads EAGVAQSPRYKIIEKRQSVAFWCNPISGHATLYWYQQILGQGPKLLIQFQNNGVVDDSQLPKDRFSAERLKGVDSTLKIQPAKLEDSAVYLCASSPNRGPSEQFFGPGTRLTVL.

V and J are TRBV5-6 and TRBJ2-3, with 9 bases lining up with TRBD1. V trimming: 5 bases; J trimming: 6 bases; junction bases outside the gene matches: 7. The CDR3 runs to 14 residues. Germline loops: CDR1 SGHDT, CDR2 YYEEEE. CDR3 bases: TGTGCCAGCAGTTCAACAGGGGGCTGGGATACGCAGTATTTT. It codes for CASSSTGGWDTQYF.

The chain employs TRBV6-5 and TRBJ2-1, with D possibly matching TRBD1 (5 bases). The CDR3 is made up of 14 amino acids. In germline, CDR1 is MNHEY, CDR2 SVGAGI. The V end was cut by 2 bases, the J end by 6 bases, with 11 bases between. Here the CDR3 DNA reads TGTGCCAGCAGTTACGGGGCAGACCGCAATGAGCAGTTCTTC. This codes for CASSYGADRNEQFF.

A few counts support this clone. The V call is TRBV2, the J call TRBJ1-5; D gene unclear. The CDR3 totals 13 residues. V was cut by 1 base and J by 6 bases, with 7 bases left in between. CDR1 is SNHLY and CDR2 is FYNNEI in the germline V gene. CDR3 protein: CASSEDPLQPQHF. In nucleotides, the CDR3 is TGTGCCAGCAGTGAAGACCCCCTTCAGCCCCAGCATTTT.

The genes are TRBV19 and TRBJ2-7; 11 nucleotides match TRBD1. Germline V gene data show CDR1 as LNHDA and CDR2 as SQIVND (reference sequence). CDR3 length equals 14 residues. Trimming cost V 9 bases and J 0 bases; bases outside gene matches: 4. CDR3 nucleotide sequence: TGTGCCAGCAAGGGACAGGGGGACTCCTACGAGCAGTACTTC. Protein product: CASKGQGDSYEQYF.

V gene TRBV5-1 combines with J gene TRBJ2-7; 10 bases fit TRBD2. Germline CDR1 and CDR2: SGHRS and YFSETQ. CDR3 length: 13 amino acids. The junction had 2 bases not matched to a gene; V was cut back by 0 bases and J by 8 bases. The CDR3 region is CASSLELAGKQYF. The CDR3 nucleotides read TGCGCCAGCAGCTTGGAACTAGCGGGGAAGCAGTACTTC.

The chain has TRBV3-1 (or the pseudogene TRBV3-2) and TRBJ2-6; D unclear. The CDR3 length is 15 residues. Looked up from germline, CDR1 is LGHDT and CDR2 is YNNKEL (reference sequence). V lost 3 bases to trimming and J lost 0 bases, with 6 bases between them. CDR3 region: CASSHHGSGANVLTF. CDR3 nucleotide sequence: TGTGCCAGCAGCCACCACGGCTCTGGGGCCAACGTCCTGACTTTC.

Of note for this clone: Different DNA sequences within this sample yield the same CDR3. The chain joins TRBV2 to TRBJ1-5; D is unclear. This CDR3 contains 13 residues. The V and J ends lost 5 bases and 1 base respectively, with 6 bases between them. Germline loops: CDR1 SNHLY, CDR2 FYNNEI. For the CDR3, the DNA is TGTGCCAGCAGTCAGGACAGCAATCAGCCCCAGCATTTT. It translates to CASSQDSNQPQHF.

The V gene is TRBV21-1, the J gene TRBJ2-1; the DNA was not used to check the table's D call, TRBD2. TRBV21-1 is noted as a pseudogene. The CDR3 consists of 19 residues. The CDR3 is CASSFPSGLASDGSNEQFF. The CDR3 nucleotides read TGTGCCAGCAGCTTCCCGTCGGGACTAGCTTCCGATGGAAGCAATGAGCAGTTCTTC.

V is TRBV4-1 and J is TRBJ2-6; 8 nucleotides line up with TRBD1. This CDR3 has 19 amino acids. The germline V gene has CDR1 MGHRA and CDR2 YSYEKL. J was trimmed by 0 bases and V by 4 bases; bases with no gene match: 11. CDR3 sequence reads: CASSPPLRDRISGANVLTF. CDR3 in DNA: TGCGCCAGCAGCCCTCCCCTCCGGGACAGGATCTCTGGGGCCAACGTCCTGACTTTC.

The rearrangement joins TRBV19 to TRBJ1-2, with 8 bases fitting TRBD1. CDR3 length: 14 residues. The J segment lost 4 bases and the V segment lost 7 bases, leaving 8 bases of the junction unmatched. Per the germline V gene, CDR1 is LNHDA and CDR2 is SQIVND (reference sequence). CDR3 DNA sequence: TGTGCCAGTACGAGGACAGGGAAATTCTATGGCTACACCTTC. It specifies CASTRTGKFYGYTF.

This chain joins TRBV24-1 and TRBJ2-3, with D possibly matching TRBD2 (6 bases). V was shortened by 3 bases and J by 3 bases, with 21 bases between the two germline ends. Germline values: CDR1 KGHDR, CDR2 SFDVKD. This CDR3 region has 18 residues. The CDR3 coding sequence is TGTGCCACCAGTGATCCCGCTCCTGCTAGCGAAAGAACAGATACGCAGTATTTT. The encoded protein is CATSDPAPASERTDTQYF.

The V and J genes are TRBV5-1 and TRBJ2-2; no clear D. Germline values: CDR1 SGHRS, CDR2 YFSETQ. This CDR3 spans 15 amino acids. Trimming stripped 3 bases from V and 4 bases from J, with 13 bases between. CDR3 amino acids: CASSSGSLSTGELFF. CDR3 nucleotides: TGCGCCAGCAGCTCGGGTAGCCTTAGCACCGGGGAGCTGTTTTTT. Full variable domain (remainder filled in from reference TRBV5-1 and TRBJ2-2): KAGVTQTPRYLIKTRGQQVTLSCSPISGHRSVSWYQQTPGQGLQFLFEYFSETQRNKGNFPGRFSGRQFSNSRSEMNVSTLELGDSALYLCASSSGSLSTGELFFGEGSRLTVL.

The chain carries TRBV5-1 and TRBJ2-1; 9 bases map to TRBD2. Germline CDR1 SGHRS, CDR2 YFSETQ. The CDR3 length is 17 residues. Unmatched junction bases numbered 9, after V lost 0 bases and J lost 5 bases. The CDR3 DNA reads TGCGCCAGCAGCTTGGTAGGTAGCGGGAGAGGCGACAATGAGCAGTTCTTC. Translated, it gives CASSLVGSGRGDNEQFF.

In DNA, the CDR3 is TGTGCCAGCAGTGAACGACAAAGTTCCTACGAGCAGTACTTC. This encodes CASSERQSSYEQYF. J is TRBJ2-7 and V is TRBV6-1; unclear D gene. V was trimmed by 2 bases and J by 1 base, leaving 9 bases between them. The V gene's germline CDR1 is MNHNS and CDR2 SASEGT. The CDR3 spans 14 residues.

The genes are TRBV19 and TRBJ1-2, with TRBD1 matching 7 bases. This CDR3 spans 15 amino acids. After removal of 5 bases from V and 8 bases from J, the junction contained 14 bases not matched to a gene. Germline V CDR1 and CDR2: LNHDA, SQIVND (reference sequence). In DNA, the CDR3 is TGTGCCAGTAGTGGAATAATACAGGGGCTGGGAGGCTACACCTTC. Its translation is CASSGIIQGLGGYTF.

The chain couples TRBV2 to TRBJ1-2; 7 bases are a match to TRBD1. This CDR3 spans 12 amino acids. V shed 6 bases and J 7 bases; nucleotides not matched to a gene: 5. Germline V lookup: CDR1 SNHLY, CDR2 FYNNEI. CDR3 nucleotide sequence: TGTGCCAGCAGGACAGGGTTGGTTGGCTACACCTTC. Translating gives CASRTGLVGYTF.

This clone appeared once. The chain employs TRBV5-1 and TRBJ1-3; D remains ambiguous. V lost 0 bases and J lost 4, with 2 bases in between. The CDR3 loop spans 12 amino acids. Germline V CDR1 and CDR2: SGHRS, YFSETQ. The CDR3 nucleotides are TGCGCCAGCAGCTTGGAAGGAAACACCATATATTTT. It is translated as CASSLEGNTIYF. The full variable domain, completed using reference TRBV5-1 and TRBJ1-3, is KAGVTQTPRYLIKTRGQQVTLSCSPISGHRSVSWYQQTPGQGLQFLFEYFSETQRNKGNFPGRFSGRQFSNSRSEMNVSTLELGDSALYLCASSLEGNTIYFGEGSWLTVV.

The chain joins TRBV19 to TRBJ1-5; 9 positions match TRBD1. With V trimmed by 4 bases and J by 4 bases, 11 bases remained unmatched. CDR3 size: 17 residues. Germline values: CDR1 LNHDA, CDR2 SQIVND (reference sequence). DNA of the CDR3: TGTGCCAGTAGTAACGATTTGACAGGGGGAAATAATCAGCCCCAGCATTTT. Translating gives CASSNDLTGGNNQPQHF.

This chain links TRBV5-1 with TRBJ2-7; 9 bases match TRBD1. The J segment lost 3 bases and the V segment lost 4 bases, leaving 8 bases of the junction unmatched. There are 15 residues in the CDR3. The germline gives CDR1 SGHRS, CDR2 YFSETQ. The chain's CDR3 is CASSAGTGNGYEQYF. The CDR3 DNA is TGCGCCAGCAGCGCCGGGACAGGGAACGGCTACGAGCAGTACTTC.

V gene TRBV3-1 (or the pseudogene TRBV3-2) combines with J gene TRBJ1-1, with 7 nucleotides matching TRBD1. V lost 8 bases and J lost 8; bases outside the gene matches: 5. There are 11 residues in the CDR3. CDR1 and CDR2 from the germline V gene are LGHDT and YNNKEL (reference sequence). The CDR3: CASVGTEEAFF. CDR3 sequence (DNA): TGTGCCAGCGTCGGGACAGAAGAAGCTTTCTTT.

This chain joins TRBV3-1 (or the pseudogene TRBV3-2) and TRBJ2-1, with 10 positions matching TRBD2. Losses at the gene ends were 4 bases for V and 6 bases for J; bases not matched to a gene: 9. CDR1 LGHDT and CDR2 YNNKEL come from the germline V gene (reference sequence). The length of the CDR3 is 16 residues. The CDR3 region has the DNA TGTGCCAGCAGCCCCCCCGGGACTAGCGTCTTCAATGAGCAGTTCTTC. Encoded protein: CASSPPGTSVFNEQFF.

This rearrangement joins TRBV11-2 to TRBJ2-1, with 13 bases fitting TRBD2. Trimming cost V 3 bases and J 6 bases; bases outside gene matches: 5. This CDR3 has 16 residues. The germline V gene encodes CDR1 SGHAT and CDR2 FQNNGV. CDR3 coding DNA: TGTGCCAGCAGCTTCCTGACTAGCGGGAGGCCCAATGAGCAGTTCTTC. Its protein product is CASSFLTSGRPNEQFF.

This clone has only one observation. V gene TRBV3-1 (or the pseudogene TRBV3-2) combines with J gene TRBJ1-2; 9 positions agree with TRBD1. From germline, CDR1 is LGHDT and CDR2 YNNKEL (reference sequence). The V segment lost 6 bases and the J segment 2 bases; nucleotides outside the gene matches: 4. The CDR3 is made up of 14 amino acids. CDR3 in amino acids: CASRDRGLNYGYTF. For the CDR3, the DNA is TGTGCCAGCAGGGACAGGGGTTTAAACTATGGCTACACCTTC.

The CDR3 DNA is TGTGCCAGCAGACACCCGGGACTAGGTAGTGATGAGCAGTTCTTC. This encodes CASRHPGLGSDEQFF. V and J are TRBV6-5 and TRBJ2-1; TRBD2 agrees at 8 bases. This CDR3 has 15 amino acids. The ends lost 6 bases at V and 8 bases at J; junction bases unmatched: 12. Looked up from germline, CDR1 is MNHEY and CDR2 is SVGAGI.

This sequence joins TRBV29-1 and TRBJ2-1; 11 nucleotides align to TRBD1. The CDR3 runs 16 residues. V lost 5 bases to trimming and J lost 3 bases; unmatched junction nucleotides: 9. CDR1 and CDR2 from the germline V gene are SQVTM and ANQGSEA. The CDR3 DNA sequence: TGCAGCGTTTCGGCTTTTGGGACAGGGGGCTACAATGAGCAGTTCTTC. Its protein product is CSVSAFGTGGYNEQFF.

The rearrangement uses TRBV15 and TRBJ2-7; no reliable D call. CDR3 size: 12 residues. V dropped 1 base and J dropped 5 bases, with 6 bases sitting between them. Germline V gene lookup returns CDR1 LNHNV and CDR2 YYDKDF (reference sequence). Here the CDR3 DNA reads TGTGCCACCAGCAGAGGAGTAGACGAGCAGTACTTC. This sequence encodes CATSRGVDEQYF.

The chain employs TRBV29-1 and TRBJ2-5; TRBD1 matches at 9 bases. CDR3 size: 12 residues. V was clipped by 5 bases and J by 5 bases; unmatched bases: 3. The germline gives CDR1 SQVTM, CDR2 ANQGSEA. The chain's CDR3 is CSVRGQGETQYF. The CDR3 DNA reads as TGCAGCGTTCGGGGACAGGGTGAGACCCAGTACTTC.

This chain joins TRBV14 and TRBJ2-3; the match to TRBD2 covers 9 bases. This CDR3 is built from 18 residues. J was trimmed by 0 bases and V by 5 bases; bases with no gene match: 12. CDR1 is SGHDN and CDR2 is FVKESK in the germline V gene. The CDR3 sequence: CASSDVAGARVSTDTQYF. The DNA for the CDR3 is TGTGCCAGCAGCGACGTAGCGGGGGCCCGTGTGAGCACAGATACGCAGTATTTT.

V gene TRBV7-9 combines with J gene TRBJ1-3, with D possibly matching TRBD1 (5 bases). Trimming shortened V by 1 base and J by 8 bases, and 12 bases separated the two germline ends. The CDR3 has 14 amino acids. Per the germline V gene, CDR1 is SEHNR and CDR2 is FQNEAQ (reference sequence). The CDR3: CASSLGFGGDTIYF. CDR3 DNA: TGTGCCAGCAGCTTAGGCTTTGGGGGAGACACCATATATTTT. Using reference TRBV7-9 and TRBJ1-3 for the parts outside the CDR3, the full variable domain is DTGVSQNPRHKITKRGQNVTFRCDPISEHNRLYWYRQTLGQGPEFLTYFQNEAQLEKSRLLSDRFSAERPKGSFSTLEIQRTEQGDSAMYLCASSLGFGGDTIYFGEGSWLTVV.

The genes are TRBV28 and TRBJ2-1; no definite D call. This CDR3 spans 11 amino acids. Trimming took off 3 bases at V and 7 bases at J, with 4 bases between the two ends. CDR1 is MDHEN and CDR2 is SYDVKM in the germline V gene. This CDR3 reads CASSFLNEQFF. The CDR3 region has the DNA TGTGCCAGCAGTTTTCTAAATGAGCAGTTCTTC.

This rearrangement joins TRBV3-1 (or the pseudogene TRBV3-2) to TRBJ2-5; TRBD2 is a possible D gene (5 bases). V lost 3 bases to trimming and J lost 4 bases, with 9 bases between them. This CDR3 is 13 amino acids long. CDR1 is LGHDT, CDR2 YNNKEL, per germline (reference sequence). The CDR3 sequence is CASSHREGETQYF. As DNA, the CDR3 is TGTGCCAGCAGCCACCGAGAGGGAGAGACCCAGTACTTC.